These T cell receptor beta chains were read from a single sample in a study of T cell repertoires in cytomegalovirus infection. No cognate antigen is known for these TCRs. TCRdb recomputed calls from the reads with MiXCR, one row per CDR3 protein. The sample lists about 110,000 distinct CDR3 sequences, about 30% occurring once. The source material was CD8+ T cells from cultured PBMCs, sampled from culture after CMV antigen stimulation. These receptors came from a human donor in good health (CMV status not recorded). Some clones in this sample may be carry-over from other donors' samples. Both conserved end residues are part of each CDR3. D genes are given only for firm matches. Expanded clones get a size class; other rows say once, few or many, or leave the size out.

size | J | V | D | DNA | CDR3
few | TRBJ1-5 | TRBV27 | NA | TGTGCCACCCTTCCAGGGTACAGCAATCAGCCCCAGCATTTT | CATLPGYSNQPQHF
many | TRBJ2-3 | TRBV12-3/TRBV12-4 | TRBD1 | TGTGCCAGCAACAAACGCGGACAGGGGTCCACAGATACGCAGTATTTT | CASNKRGQGSTDTQYF
NA | TRBJ2-7 | TRBV4-1 | NA | TGCGCCAGCAGCAGTATGACAATATGGGACGAGCAGTACTTC | CASSSMTIWDEQYF
many | TRBJ2-1 | TRBV6-5 | TRBD1 | TGTGCCAGCAGTTACATAGGGACAGGGAACAATGAGCAGTTCTTC | CASSYIGTGNNEQFF
few | TRBJ1-6 | TRBV7-9 | NA | TGTGCCAGCAGCTCCTTGGGGGACACCAGCAATTCACCCCTCCACTTT | CASSSLGDTSNSPLHF
few | TRBJ2-7 | TRBV28 | TRBD1 | TGTGCCAGCAACCCCGAAGCGGGACAGGGTTACTACGAGCAGTACTTC | CASNPEAGQGYYEQYF
few | TRBJ1-5 | TRBV19 | NA | TGTGCCATTGGCGACGGATATAGCAATCAGCCCCAGCATTTT | CAIGDGYSNQPQHF
NA | TRBJ1-2 | TRBV28 | NA | TGTGCCAGCAGCGTATGGGCCCTGACAGACCTCCATTTCGACTATGGCTACACCTTC | CASSVWALTDLHFDYGYTF
many | TRBJ1-2 | TRBV7-6 | NA | TGTGCCAGCAGCTTTGGGTCCGCGTTTGGCTACACCTTC | CASSFGSAFGYTF
few | TRBJ1-2 | TRBV23-1 | NA | TGCGCCAGCGGGAGGGACAATCCTTATGGCTACACCTTC | CASGRDNPYGYTF
many | TRBJ2-3 | TRBV7-2 | NA | TGTGCCAGCAGCTTGGACGGACCCTTAGATACGCAGTATTTT | CASSLDGPLDTQYF
once | TRBJ2-7 | TRBV6-5 | TRBD1 | TGTGCCAGCAGTTACTCGGGGACAGGGTACGAGCAGTACTTC | CASSYSGTGYEQYF
NA | TRBJ2-1 | TRBV5-4 | NA | TGTGCCAGCAGCTTGGTGGCAGGGGATGGCAATGAGCAGTTCTTC | CASSLVAGDGNEQFF
NA | TRBJ2-7 | TRBV27 | NA | TGTGCCAGCAGTTCGCAGGGTCACGAGCAGTACTTC | CASSSQGHEQYF
NA | TRBJ2-5 | TRBV19 | NA | TGTGCCAGTAGTCTGTTCGACCGGGAGACCCAGTACTTC | CASSLFDRETQYF
NA | TRBJ2-3 | TRBV5-3 | NA | TGTGCCAGCAGCTTGAGACGGGGCACAGATACGCAGTATTTT | CASSLRRGTDTQYF
many | TRBJ2-1 | TRBV18 | TRBD1 | TGTGCCAGCTCACATGAGACAGGGGGTTACAATGAGCAGTTCTTC | CASSHETGGYNEQFF
NA | TRBJ1-1 | TRBV4-1 | TRBD1 | TGCGCCAGCAGCCATAGACAGGGGTTGTTAACTGAAGCTTTCTTT | CASSHRQGLLTEAFF
many | TRBJ2-7 | TRBV12-3/TRBV12-4 | TRBD1 | TGTGCCAGCAGTTCCGGGACAGTCTACGAGCAGTACTTC | CASSSGTVYEQYF
many | TRBJ1-1 | TRBV12-3/TRBV12-4 | NA | TGTGCCAGCAGTTTAAAATGGTCAGCGAGTGGGACTGAAGCTTTCTTT | CASSLKWSASGTEAFF
few | TRBJ1-1 | TRBV10-3 | TRBD1 | TGTGCCATCAGTGATTTGACAGGGGGACACACTGAAGCTTTCTTT | CAISDLTGGHTEAFF
few | TRBJ2-3 | TRBV2 | TRBD1 | TGTGCCAGCAGACCCGGGCAGGGGGAGTACCCAGATACGCAGTATTTT | CASRPGQGEYPDTQYF
many | TRBJ1-1 | TRBV6-6 | TRBD1 | TGTGCCAGCAGTTACGGCGGGGACAGGATCCGCGCTGAAGCTTTCTTT | CASSYGGDRIRAEAFF
few | TRBJ1-4 | TRBV7-9 | NA | TGTGCCAGCAGCTTTACAGGGTTGAATGAAAAACTGTTTTTT | CASSFTGLNEKLFF
NA | TRBJ1-4 | TRBV4-1 | TRBD1 | TGCGCCAGCAGCCCTTGGGACAGCGATAATGAAAAACTGTTTTTT | CASSPWDSDNEKLFF
few | TRBJ1-5 | TRBV19 | NA | TGTGCCAGTAGTATCGGTGGATTGGGGGTGCCCCAGCATTTT | CASSIGGLGVPQHF
few | TRBJ2-7 | TRBV29-1 | NA | TGCAGCGTGCACAACCGGGAAGTCGACGAGCAGTACTTC | CSVHNREVDEQYF
NA | TRBJ2-7 | TRBV5-6 | TRBD2 | TGTGCCAGCAGCCATAGCGGGGCGGCGTCCTACGAGCAGTACTTC | CASSHSGAASYEQYF
NA | TRBJ2-7 | TRBV5-4 | TRBD2 | TGTGCCAGCAGCCAGGGACTAGCGGGGGCAACCTACGAGCAGTACTTC | CASSQGLAGATYEQYF
NA | TRBJ2-1 | TRBV5-6 | NA | TGTGCCAGCAGCTTACAGGGCTCCTACAATGAGCAGTTCTTC | CASSLQGSYNEQFF
few | TRBJ2-3 | TRBV6-6 | NA | TGTGCCAGCAGCCCTACAGGGAATTCAGATACGCAGTATTTT | CASSPTGNSDTQYF
NA | TRBJ1-1 | TRBV19 | NA | TGTGCCAGTAGCCCAGGACTCCTCGAAGCTTTCTTT | CASSPGLLEAFF
NA | TRBJ2-1 | TRBV19 | NA | TGTGCCAGTAGTTGGGGCACGTCCTACAATGAGCAGTTCTTC | CASSWGTSYNEQFF
NA | TRBJ2-1 | TRBV12-3/TRBV12-4 | NA | TGTGCCAGCAGTCCGTGGGGTAGCGAGTACAATGAGCAGTTCTTC | CASSPWGSEYNEQFF
NA | TRBJ1-5 | TRBV9 | NA | TGTGCCAGCAGCGCCAGTGGGGGGGAAAATCAGCCCCAGCATTTT | CASSASGGENQPQHF
many | TRBJ2-6 | TRBV27 | NA | TGTGCCAGCAGCTTGACAATCGGGGCCAACGTCCTGACTTTC | CASSLTIGANVLTF
NA | TRBJ2-1 | TRBV5-6 | NA | TGTGCCAGCAGCTTGGCTCCCCCAGGGATTGAGCAGTTCTTC | CASSLAPPGIEQFF
NA | TRBJ2-2 | TRBV12-5 | NA | TGCGGGATACCGGCCGGGGAGCTGTTTTTT | CGIPAGELFF
NA | TRBJ2-5 | TRBV7-7 | NA | TGTGCCAGCAGCCAGGGCCCCGGTGCGCAAGAGACCCAGTACTTC | CASSQGPGAQETQYF
NA | TRBJ2-7 | TRBV2 | TRBD1 | TGTGCCAGCCCAAGGGGACAGGGCCACGAGCAGTACTTC | CASPRGQGHEQYF
once | TRBJ2-1 | TRBV7-8 | TRBD2 | TGTGCCAGCGGGGGGGTCTCCTACTATGAGCAGTTCTTC | CASGGVSYYEQFF
many | TRBJ2-1 | TRBV12-3/TRBV12-4 | NA | TGTGCCAGCACCCTGGGGAGCTACAATGAGCAGTTCTTC | CASTLGSYNEQFF
NA | TRBJ2-7 | TRBV19 | NA | TGTGCCAGTAGTATAGTACCAGGGGTCCACGAGCAGTACTTC | CASSIVPGVHEQYF
many | TRBJ1-2 | TRBV19 | TRBD1 | TGTGCCAGTAGCTGGACAGGGTCCTATGGCTACACCTTC | CASSWTGSYGYTF
many | TRBJ1-2 | TRBV2 | NA | TGTGCCAGCAGTGAAGTCGCAGCTCCGGCCTATGGCTACACCTTC | CASSEVAAPAYGYTF
NA | TRBJ1-5 | TRBV4-1 | NA | TGCGCCAGCAGCCAAGATCGGGGGGATTTTAATCAGCCCCAGCATTTT | CASSQDRGDFNQPQHF
many | TRBJ2-3 | TRBV7-2 | TRBD2 | TGTGCCAGCAGCTTAGTAGCGGGGGGGTTCACAGATACGCAGTATTTT | CASSLVAGGFTDTQYF
NA | TRBJ2-5 | TRBV28 | NA | TGTGCCAGCAGCCGACCCAAAGAGACCCAGTACTTC | CASSRPKETQYF
many | TRBJ1-1 | TRBV12-3/TRBV12-4 | TRBD1 | TGTGCCAGCAGCGGACAGGGTTTGAACACTGAAGCTTTCTTT | CASSGQGLNTEAFF
few | TRBJ2-1 | TRBV7-9 | NA | TGTGCCAGCAGCTCCTTACTAGACCCGGGGAGAAACTACAATGAGCAGTTCTTC | CASSSLLDPGRNYNEQFF
NA | TRBJ1-1 | TRBV6-1 | NA | TGTGCCAGCAACCCGCAGGGGATCAACACTGAAGCTTTCTTT | CASNPQGINTEAFF
NA | TRBJ2-7 | TRBV5-1 | NA | TGCGCCAGCAGCTTGGGGGCCCTTTGGCACCCCGTGTTTGGTAGCTACGTGCAGTACTTC | CASSLGALWHPVFGSYVQYF
few | TRBJ2-3 | TRBV3-1 | TRBD1 | TGTGCCAGCAGAAGAACAGGGGAAGATACGCAGTATTTT | CASRRTGEDTQYF
NA | TRBJ2-4 | TRBV5-6 | NA | TGTGCCAGCAGCTTGGTTCGGGGACCTCTTTTCGAGGGGTCGAACTTC | CASSLVRGPLFEGSNF
NA | TRBJ2-7 | TRBV19 | NA | TGTGCCAGTAGTTCCCCTGAGACGTCCTACGAGCAGTACTTC | CASSSPETSYEQYF
NA | TRBJ2-1 | TRBV27 | TRBD2 | TGTGCCAGCAGTTCTTCCGGGACTAGCTTCAATGAGCAGTTCTTC | CASSSSGTSFNEQFF
few | TRBJ1-4 | TRBV27 | NA | TGTGCCAGCAGTTTATCAGGGTGGGGGAATGAAAAACTGTTTTTT | CASSLSGWGNEKLFF